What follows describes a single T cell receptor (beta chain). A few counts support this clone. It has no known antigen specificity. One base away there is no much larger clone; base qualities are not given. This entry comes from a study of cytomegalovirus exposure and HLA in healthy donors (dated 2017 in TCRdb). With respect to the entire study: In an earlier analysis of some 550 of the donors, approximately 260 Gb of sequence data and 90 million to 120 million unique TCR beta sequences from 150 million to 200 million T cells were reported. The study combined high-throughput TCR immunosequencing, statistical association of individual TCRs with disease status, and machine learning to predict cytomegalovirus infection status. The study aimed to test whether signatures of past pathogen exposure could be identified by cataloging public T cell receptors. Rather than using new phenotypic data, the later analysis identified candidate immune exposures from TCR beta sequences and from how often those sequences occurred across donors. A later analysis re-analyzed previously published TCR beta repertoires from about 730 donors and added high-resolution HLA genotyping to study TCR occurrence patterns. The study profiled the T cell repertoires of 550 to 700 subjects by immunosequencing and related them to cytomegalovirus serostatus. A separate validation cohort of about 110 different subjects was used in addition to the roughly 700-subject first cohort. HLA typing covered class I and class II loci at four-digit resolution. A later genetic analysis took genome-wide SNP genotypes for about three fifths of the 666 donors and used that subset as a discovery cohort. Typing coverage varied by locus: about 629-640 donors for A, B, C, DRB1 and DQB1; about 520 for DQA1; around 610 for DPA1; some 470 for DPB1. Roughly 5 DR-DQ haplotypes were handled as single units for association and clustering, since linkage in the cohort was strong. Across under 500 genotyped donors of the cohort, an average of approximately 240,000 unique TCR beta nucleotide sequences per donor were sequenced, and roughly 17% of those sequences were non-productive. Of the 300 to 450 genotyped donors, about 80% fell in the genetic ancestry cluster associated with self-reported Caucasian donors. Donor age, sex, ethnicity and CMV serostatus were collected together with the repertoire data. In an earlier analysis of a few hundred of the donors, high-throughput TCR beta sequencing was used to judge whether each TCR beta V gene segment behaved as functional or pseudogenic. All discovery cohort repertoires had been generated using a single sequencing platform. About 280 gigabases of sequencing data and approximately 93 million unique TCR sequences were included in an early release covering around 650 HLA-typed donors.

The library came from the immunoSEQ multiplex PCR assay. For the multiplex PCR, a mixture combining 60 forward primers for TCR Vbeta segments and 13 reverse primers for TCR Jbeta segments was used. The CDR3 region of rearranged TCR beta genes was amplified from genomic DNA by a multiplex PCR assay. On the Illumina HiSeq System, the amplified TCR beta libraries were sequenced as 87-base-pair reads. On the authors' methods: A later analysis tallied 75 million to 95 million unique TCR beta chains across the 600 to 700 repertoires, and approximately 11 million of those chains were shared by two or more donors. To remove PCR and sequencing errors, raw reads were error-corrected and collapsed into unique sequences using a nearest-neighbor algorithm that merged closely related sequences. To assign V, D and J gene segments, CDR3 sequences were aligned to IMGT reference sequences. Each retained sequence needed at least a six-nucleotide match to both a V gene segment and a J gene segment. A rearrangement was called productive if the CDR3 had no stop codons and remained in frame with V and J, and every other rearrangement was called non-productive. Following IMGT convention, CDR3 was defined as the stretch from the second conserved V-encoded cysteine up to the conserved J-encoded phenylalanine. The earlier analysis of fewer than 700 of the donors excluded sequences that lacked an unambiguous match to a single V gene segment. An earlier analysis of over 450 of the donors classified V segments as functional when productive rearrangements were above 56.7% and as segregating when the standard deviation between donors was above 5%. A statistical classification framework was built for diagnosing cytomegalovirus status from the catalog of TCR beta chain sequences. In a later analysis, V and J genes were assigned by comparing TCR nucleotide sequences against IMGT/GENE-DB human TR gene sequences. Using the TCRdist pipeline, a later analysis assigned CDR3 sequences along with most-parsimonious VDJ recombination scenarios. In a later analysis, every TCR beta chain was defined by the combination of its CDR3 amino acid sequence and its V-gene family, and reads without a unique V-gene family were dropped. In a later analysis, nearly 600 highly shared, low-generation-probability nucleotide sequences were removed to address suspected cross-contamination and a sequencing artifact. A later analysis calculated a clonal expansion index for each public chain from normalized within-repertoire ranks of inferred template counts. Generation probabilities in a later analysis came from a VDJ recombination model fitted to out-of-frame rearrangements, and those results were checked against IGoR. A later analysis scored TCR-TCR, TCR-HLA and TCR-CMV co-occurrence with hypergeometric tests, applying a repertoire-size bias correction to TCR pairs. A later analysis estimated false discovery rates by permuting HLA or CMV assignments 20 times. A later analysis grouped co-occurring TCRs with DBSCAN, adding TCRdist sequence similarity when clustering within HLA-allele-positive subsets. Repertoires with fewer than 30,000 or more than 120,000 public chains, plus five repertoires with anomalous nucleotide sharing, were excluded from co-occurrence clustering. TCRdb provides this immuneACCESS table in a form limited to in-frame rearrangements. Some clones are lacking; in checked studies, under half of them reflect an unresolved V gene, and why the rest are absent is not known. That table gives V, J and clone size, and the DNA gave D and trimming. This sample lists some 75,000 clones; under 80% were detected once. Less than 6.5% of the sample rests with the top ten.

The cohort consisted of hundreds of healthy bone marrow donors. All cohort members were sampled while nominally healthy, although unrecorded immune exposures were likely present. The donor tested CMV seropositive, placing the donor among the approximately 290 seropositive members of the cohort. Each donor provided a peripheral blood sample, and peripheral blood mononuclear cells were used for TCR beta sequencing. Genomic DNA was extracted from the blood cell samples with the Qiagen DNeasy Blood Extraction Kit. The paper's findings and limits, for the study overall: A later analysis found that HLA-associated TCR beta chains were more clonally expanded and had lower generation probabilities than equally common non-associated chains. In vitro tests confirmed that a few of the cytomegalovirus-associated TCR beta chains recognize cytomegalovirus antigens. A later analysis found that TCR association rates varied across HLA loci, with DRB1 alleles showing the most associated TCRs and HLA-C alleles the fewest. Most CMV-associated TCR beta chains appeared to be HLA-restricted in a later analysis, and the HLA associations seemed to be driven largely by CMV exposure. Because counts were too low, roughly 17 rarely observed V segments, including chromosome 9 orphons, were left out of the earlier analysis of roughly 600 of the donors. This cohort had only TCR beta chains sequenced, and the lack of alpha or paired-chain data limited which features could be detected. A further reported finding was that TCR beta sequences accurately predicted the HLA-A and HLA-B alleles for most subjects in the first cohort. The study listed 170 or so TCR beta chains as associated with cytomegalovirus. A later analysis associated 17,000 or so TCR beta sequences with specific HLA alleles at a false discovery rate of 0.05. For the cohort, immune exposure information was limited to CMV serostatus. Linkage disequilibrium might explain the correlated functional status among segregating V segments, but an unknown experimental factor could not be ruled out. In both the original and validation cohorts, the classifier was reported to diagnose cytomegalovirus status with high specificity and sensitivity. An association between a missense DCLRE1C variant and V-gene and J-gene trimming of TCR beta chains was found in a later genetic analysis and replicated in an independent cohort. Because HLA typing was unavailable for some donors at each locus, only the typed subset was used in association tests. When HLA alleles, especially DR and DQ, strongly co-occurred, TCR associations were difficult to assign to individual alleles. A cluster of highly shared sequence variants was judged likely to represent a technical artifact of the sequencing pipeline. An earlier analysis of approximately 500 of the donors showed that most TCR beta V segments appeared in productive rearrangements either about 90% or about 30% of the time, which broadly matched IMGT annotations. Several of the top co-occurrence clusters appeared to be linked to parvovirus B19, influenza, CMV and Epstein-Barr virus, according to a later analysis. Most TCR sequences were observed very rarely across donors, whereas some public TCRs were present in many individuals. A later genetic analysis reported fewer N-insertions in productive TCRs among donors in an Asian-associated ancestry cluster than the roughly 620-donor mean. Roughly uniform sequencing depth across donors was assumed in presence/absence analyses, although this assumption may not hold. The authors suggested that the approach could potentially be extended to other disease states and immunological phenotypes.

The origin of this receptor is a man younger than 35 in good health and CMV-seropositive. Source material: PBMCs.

The CDR3 reads CASSPRGSSYEQYF. The sequenced DNA: TGTGCCAGCAGCCCACGGGGAAGCTCCTACGAGCAGTACTTC. The chain joins TRBV7-9 to TRBJ2-7, and possibly TRBD2, on 5 matching bases. Trimming costs V 5 bases and J 0 bases, and their ends lie 11 bases apart. As encoded in the germline V gene (reference sequence), CDR1 is SEHNR while CDR2 is FQNEAQ. Its CDR3 holds 14 amino acids, cysteine through phenylalanine. Just CDR3 DNA is preserved here, 42 bases in frame from base 1.